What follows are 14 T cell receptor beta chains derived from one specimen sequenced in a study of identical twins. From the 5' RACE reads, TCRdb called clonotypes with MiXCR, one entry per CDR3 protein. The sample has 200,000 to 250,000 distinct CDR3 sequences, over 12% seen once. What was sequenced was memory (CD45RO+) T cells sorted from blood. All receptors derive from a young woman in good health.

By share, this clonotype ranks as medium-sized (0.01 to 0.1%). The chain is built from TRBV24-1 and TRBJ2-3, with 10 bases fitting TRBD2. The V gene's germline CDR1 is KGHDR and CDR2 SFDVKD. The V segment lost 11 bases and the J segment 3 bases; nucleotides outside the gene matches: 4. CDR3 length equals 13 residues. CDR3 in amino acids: CAIVAGGTDTQYF. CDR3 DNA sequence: TGTGCCATTGTAGCGGGAGGAACAGATACGCAGTATTTT.

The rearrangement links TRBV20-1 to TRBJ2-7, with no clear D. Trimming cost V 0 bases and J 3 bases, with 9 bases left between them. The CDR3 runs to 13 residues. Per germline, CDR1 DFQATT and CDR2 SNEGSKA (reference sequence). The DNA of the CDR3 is TGCAGTGCTAGAGAGGGGTTGCGCTACGAGCAGTACTTC. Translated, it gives CSAREGLRYEQYF.

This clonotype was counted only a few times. Here the CDR3 reads CASSRSGGKDTQYF. The CDR3 nucleotides are TGCGCCAGCAGTCGGAGCGGGGGCAAGGATACGCAGTATTTT. The chain combines TRBV5-1 with TRBJ2-3; 8 positions agree with TRBD2. CDR1 is SGHRS and CDR2 is YFSETQ in the germline V gene. The CDR3 is made up of 14 amino acids. J lost 6 bases, V lost 5 bases, and 8 bases had no gene match.

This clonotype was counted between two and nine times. The CDR3 coding sequence is TGTGCCAGCTCGCCGAGACAGGGGAATACAGATACGCAGTATTTT. Its translation: CASSPRQGNTDTQYF. The chain recombines TRBV18 with TRBJ2-3; 8 bases are a match to TRBD1. The V gene end was trimmed by 6 bases and the J gene end by 3 bases; junction bases not matched to a gene: 8. The CDR3 consists of 15 residues. Germline CDR1 KGHSH, CDR2 LQKENI. Looking up the rest from reference TRBV18 and TRBJ2-3 gives the full variable domain: NAGVMQNPRHLVRRRGQEARLRCSPMKGHSHVYWYRQLPEEGLKFMVYLQKENIIDESGMPKERFSAEFPKEGPSILRIQQVVRGDSAAYFCASSPRQGNTDTQYFGPGTRLTVL.

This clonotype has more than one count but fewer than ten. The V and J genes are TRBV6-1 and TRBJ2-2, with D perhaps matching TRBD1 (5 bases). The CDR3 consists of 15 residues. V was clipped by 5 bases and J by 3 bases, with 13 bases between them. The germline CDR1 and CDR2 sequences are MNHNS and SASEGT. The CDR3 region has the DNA TGTGCCAGCAGTATAGGCCAGGGTTACACCGGGGAGCTGTTTTTT. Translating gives CASSIGQGYTGELFF.

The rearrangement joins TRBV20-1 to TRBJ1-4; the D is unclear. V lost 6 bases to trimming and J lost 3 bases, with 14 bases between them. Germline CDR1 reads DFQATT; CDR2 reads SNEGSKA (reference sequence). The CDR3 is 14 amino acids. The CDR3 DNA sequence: TGCAGTGCGGGTGTTTTCGGGCCTAATGAAAAACTGTTTTTT. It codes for CSAGVFGPNEKLFF.

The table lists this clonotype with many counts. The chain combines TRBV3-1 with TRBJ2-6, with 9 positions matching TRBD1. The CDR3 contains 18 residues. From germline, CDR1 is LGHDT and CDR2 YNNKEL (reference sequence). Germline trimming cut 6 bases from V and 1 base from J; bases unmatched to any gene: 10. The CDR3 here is CASSRTGTGSSGANVLTF. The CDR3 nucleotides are TGTGCCAGCAGTCGAACCGGGACAGGGTCTTCTGGGGCCAACGTCCTGACTTTC.

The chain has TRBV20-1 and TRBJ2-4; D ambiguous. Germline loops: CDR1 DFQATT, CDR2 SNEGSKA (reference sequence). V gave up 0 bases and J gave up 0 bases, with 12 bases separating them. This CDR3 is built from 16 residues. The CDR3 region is CSARDRTRLAKNIQYF. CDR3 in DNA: TGCAGTGCTAGAGATCGGACCAGACTAGCCAAAAACATTCAGTACTTC.

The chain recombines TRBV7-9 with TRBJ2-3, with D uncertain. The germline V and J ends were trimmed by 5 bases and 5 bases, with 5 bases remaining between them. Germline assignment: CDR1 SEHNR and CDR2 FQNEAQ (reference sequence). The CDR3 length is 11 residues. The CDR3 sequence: CASSAGDTQYF. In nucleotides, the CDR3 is TGTGCCAGCAGCGCCGGAGATACGCAGTATTTT.

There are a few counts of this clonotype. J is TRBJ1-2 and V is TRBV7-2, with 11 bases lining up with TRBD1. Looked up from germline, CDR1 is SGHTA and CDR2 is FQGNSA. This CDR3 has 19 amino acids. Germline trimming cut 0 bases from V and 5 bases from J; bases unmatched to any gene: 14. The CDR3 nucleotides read TGTGCCAGCAGCTTAGCTATACTACGGACAGGGGGCGGATCATATGGCTACACCTTC. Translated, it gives CASSLAILRTGGGSYGYTF.

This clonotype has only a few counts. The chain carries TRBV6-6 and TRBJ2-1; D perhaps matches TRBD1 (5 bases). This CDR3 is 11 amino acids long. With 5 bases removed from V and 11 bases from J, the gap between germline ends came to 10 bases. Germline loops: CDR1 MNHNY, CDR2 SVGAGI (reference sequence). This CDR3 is CASSPSGQQFF. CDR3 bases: TGTGCCAGCAGTCCATCAGGGCAGCAGTTCTTC.

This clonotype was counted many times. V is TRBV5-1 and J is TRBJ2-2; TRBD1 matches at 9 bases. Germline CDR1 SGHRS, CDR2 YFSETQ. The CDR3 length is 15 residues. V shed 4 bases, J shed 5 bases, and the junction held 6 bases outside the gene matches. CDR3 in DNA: TGCGCCAGCAGCGCCCGGGACAGGGAAACCGGGGAGCTGTTTTTT. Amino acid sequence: CASSARDRETGELFF.

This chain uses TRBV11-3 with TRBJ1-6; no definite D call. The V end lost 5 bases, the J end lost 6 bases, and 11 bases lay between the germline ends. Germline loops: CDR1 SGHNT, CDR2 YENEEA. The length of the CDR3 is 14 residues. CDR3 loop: CASSLRRINSPLHF. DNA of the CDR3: TGTGCCAGCAGCCTCCGAAGGATTAATTCACCCCTCCACTTT.

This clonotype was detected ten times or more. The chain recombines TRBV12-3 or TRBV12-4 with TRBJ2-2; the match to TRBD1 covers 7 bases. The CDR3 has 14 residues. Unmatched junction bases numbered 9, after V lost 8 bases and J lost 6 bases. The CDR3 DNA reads TGTGCCAGCTTACCAACAGGGGCCCCCGGGGAGCTGTTTTTT. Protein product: CASLPTGAPGELFF.